This T cell receptor (beta chain) was documented in a study of Tregs in tolerant kidney transplant recipients. Only in-frame clones appear in the TCRdb table, and some are missing; sequencing was by immunoSEQ multiplex PCR. Here the sample spans 50,000 or so clones, roughly nine tenths being singletons. The CDR3 extends over 15 amino acids. V shed 4 bases and J shed 6 bases, with 16 bases lying between them. Germline V gives CDR1 SGHRS, CDR2 YFSETQ. Unstimulated Tregs (CD4+CD25+CD127-) and CD4+CD25- non-Tregs were sorted from PBMCs. This sequence originates from a human donor in good health. The chain employs TRBV5-1 and TRBJ1-4, with TRBD1 as a possible D gene (6 bases). Sample: Tregs from blood. This chain's CDR3 is CASSEPGQPYEKLFF. CDR3 in DNA: TGCGCCAGCAGCGAACCCGGACAGCCCTATGAAAAACTGTTTTTT.